This T cell receptor (beta chain) was captured in a study of regulatory T cells in long-lasting Graves disease. The time point: newly diagnosed GD, antithyroid drugs for less than 3 months. With RNA extracted from PBMCs as input, the TCR library was made. Through Arm-PCR of CDR3 regions and iRepertoire HTBI primers, TCR beta libraries were built. TCRdb ran MiXCR on the multiplex PCR reads and lists one entry per CDR3 protein. Of 360,000 or so distinct CDR3 sequences in the sample, around 15% were seen once. In germline, CDR1 is SGHRS, CDR2 YFSETQ. The CDR3 sequence is 12 residues long. V lost 2 bases, J lost 7 bases, and 7 bases lay in between. This clonotype appeared many times. The data also belong to a second study, concerning T cells in Graves' hyperthyroidism and ophthalmopathy.

The chain employs TRBV5-1 and TRBJ2-1; a possible D gene is TRBD2 (5 bases). The specimen comprised peripheral blood mononuclear cells (PBMCs), sampled at new diagnosis, from a patient treated with antithyroid drugs. The clonotype originates from a woman between 18 and 29 years old with Graves disease. CDR3 sequence reads: CASSFDYNEQFF. CDR3 coding DNA: TGCGCCAGCAGCTTTGACTATAATGAGCAGTTCTTC. Variable domain in full (rest from reference TRBV5-1 and TRBJ2-1): KAGVTQTPRYLIKTRGQQVTLSCSPISGHRSVSWYQQTPGQGLQFLFEYFSETQRNKGNFPGRFSGRQFSNSRSEMNVSTLELGDSALYLCASSFDYNEQFFGPGTRLTVL.